This T cell receptor (beta chain) originates from a study of cytomegalovirus exposure and HLA in healthy donors. Findings and caveats of the study: Prior analysis indicated that the majority of TCR beta V segments exhibited productivity approximately 90% or approximately 30% of the time. In a later analysis, a genetic analysis reported fewer productive-TCR N-insertions in an Asian-associated ancestry cluster than the cohort average. In a later analysis, HLA-C alleles had the fewest associated TCRs, DRB1 alleles the most. By a later analysis, the bulk of CMV-associated TCR beta chains appeared HLA-restricted.

About this clone itself: The antigen is unknown.

The study ran its PCR with 60 Vbeta and 13 Jbeta primers. Data came from immunoSEQ multiplex PCR; TCRdb stores just in-frame clones and leaves some out. The table includes over 100,000 clones, roughly 89% detected once. Sequenced: PBMCs. The TCR comes from a woman in her 30s in good health and CMV-seronegative.

CDR3 bases: TGTGCCAGCAGCTTGCCGGGGGGGCTAGCGGGAGTGGATGAGCAGTTCTTC. It encodes CASSLPGGLAGVDEQFF. V is TRBV5-4 and J is TRBJ2-1; 10 bases fit TRBD2. V gave up 1 base and J gave up 8 bases; unmatched junction bases: 12. The CDR3 extends over 17 amino acids. Germline V gives CDR1 SGHNT, CDR2 YYREEE (reference sequence).